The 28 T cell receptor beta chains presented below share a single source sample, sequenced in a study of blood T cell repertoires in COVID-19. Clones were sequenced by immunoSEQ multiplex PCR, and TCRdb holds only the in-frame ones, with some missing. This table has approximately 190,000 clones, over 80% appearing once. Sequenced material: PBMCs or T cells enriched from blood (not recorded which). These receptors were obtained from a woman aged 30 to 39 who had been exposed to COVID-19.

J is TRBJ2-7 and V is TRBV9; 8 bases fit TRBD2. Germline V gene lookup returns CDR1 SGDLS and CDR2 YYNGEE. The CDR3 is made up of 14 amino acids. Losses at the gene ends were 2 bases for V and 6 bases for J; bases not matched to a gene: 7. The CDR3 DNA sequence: TGTGCCAGCAGCGTCACTAGCGGCAAAGTCGAGCAGTACTTC. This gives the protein CASSVTSGKVEQYF.

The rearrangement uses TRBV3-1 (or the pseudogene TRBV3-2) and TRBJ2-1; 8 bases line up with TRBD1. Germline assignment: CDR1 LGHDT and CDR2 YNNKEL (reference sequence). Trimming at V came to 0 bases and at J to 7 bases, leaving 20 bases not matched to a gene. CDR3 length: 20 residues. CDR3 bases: TGTGCCAGCAGCCAAGATCAAGGCCGGACAGGGTATAATGGTTTGAATGAGCAGTTCTTC. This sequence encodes CASSQDQGRTGYNGLNEQFF.

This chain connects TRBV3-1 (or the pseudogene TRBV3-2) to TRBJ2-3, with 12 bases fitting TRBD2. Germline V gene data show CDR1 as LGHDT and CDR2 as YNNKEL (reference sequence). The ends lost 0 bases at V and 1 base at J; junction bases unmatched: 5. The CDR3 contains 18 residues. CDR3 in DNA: TGTGCCAGCAGCCAAGAGGCCCTAGCGGGGGGGCGCACAGATACGCAGTATTTT. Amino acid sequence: CASSQEALAGGRTDTQYF.

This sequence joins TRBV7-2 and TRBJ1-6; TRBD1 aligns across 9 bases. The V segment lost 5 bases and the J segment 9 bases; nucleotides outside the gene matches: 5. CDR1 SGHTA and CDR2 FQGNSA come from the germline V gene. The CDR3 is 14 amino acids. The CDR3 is CASSPTGGRSPLHF. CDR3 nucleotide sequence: TGTGCCAGCAGCCCGACAGGGGGTCGTTCACCCCTCCACTTT.

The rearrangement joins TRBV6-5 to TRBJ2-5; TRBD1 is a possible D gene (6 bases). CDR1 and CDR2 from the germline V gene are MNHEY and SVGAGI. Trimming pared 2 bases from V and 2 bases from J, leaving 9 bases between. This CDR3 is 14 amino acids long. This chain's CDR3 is CASSYTGQQETQYF. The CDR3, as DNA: TGTGCCAGCAGTTACACCGGACAGCAAGAGACCCAGTACTTC.

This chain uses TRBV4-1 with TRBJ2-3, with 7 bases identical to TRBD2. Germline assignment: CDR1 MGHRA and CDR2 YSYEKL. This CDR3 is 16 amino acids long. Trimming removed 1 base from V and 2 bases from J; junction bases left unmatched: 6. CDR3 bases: TGCGCCAGCAGCCAAGTGGTCGGGGGGATCACAGATACGCAGTATTTT. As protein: CASSQVVGGITDTQYF.

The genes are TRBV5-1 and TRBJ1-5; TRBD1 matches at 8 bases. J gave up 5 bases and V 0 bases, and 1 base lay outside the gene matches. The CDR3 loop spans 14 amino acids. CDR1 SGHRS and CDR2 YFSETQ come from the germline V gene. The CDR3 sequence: CASSLAGGDQPQHF. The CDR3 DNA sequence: TGCGCCAGCAGCTTGGCAGGGGGCGATCAGCCCCAGCATTTT.

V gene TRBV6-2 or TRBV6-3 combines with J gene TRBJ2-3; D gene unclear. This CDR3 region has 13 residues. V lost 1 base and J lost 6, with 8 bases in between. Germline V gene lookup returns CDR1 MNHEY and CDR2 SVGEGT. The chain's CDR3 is CASSYWSGDTQYF. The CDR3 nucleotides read TGTGCCAGCAGTTACTGGTCGGGTGATACGCAGTATTTT.

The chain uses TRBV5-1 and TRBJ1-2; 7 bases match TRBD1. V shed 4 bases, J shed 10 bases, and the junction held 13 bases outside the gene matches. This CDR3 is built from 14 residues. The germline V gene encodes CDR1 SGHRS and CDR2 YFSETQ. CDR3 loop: CASSMERTGINYTF. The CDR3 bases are TGCGCCAGCAGCATGGAACGGACAGGTATCAACTACACCTTC.

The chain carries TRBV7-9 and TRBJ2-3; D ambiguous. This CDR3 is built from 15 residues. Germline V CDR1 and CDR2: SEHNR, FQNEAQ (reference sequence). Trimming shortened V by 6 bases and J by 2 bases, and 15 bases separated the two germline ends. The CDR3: CASSSDWRDTDTQYF. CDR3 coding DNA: TGTGCCAGCAGTTCGGATTGGAGAGACACAGATACGCAGTATTTT.

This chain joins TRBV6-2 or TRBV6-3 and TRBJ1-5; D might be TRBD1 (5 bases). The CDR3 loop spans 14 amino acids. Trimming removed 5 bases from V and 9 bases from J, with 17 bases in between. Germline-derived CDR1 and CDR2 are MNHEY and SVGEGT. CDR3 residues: CASSGQGPGLPQHF. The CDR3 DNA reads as TGTGCCAGCAGTGGCCAGGGCCCCGGTTTGCCCCAGCATTTT.

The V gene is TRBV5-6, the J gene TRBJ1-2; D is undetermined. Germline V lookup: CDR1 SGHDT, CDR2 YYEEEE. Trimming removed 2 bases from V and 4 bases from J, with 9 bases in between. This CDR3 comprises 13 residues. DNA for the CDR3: TGTGCCAGCAGCTTACTCGGCGGCTATGGCTACACCTTC. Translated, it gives CASSLLGGYGYTF. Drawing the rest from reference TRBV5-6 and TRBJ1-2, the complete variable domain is DAGVTQSPTHLIKTRGQQVTLRCSPKSGHDTVSWYQQALGQGPQFIFQYYEEEERQRGNFPDRFSGHQFPNYSSELNVNALLLGDSALYLCASSLLGGYGYTFGSGTRLTVV.

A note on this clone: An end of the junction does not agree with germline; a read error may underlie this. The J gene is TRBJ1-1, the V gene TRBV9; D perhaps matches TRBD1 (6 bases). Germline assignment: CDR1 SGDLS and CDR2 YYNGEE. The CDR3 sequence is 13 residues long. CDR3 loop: CASSDDRNAEAFF. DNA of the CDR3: TGTGCCAGCAGCGATGACAGGAACGCTGAAGCTTTCTTT.

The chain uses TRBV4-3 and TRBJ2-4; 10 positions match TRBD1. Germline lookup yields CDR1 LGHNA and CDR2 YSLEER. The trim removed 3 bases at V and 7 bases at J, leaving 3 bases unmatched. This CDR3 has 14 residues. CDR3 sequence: CASSQQGQGNIQYF. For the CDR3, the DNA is TGCGCCAGCAGCCAGCAGGGACAGGGGAACATTCAGTACTTC.

CDR3 DNA sequence: TGTGCCAGCAGTTACTCAGTAGCAAGCAAAGAGACCCAGTACTTC. Its protein is CASSYSVASKETQYF. This chain connects TRBV6-5 to TRBJ2-5; D is uncertain. This CDR3 is 15 amino acids long. The germline CDR1 and CDR2 sequences are MNHEY and SVGAGI. V was trimmed by 0 bases and J by 3 bases, leaving 11 bases between them.

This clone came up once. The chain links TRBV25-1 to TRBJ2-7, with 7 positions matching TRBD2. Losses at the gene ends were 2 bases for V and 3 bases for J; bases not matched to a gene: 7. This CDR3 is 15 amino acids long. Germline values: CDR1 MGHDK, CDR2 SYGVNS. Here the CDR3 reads CASSEGTGGFYEQYF. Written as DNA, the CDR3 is TGTGCCAGCAGTGAAGGGACGGGGGGATTCTACGAGCAGTACTTC.

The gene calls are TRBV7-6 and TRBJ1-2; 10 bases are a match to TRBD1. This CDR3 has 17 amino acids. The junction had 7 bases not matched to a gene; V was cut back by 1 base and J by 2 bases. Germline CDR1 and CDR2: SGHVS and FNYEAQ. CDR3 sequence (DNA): TGTGCCAGCAGCTTAGGGGACAGGGGTTTCTCCAACTATGGCTACACCTTC. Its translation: CASSLGDRGFSNYGYTF.

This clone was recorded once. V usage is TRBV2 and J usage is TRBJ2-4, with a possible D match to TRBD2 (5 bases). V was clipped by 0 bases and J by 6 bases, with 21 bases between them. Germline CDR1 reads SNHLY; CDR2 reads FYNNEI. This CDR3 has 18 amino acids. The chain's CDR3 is CASSEAVPGSRLVNIQYF. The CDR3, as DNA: TGTGCCAGCAGTGAAGCTGTACCGGGGTCGCGGCTGGTAAACATTCAGTACTTC.

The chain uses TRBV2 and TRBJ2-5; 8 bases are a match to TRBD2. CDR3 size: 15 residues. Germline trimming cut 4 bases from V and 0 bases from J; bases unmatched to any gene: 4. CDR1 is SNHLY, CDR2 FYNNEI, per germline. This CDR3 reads CASSALAVDQETQYF. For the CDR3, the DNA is TGTGCCAGCAGTGCACTAGCGGTGGACCAAGAGACCCAGTACTTC.

The CDR3 here is CASSPRTGDNTF. Written as DNA, the CDR3 is TGTGCCAGCAGCCCCCGGACAGGGGACAACACCTTC. The J gene is TRBJ1-2, the V gene TRBV9; 9 nucleotides agree with TRBD1. CDR3 size: 12 residues. Germline assignment: CDR1 SGDLS and CDR2 YYNGEE. V dropped 4 bases and J dropped 12; count of bases not matched to a gene: 7.

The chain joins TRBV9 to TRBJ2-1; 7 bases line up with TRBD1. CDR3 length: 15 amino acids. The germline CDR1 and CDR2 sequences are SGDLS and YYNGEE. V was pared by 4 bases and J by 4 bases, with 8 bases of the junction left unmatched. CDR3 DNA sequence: TGTGCCAGCAGCCGGGACAGTGGAGCTTACAATGAGCAGTTCTTC. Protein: CASSRDSGAYNEQFF.

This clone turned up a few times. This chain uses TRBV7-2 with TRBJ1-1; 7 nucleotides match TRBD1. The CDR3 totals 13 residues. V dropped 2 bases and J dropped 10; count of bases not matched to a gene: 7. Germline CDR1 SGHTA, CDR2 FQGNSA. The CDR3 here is CASSLQSDRAAFF. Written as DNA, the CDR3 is TGTGCCAGCAGCTTACAATCAGACAGGGCAGCTTTCTTT. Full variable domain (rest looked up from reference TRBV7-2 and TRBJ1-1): GAGVSQSPSNKVTEKGKDVELRCDPISGHTALYWYRQSLGQGLEFLIYFQGNSAPDKSGLPSDRFSAERTGGSVSTLTIQRTQQEDSAVYLCASSLQSDRAAFFGQGTRLTVV.

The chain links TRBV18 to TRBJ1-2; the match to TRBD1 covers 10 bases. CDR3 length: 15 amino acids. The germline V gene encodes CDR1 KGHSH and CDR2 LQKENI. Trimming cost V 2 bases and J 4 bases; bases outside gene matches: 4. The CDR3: CASSPSDRGFYGYTF. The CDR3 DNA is TGTGCCAGCTCACCATCGGACAGGGGGTTCTATGGCTACACCTTC.

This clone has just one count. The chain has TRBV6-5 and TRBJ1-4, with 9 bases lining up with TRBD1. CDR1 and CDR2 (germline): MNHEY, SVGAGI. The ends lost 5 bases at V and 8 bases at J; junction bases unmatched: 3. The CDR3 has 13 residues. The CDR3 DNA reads TGTGCCAGCAGTCCAGGGACAGGGGAAAAACTGTTTTTT. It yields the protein CASSPGTGEKLFF.

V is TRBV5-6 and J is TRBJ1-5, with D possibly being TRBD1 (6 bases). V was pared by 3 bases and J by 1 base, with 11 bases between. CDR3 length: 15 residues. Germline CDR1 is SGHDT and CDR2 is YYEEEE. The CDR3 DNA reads TGTGCCAGCAGCTGGCAGGGGCAGAGCAATCAGCCCCAGCATTTT. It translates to CASSWQGQSNQPQHF.

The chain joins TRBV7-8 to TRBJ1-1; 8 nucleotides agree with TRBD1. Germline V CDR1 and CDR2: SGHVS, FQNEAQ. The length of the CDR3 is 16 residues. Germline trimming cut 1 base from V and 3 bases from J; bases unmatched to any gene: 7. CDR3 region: CASSLVPGGTDTEAFF. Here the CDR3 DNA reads TGTGCCAGCAGCTTAGTTCCAGGGGGCACGGACACTGAAGCTTTCTTT.

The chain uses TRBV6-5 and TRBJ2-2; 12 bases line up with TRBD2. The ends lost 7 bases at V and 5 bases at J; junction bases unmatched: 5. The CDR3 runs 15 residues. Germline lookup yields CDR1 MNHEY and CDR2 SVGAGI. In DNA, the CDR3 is TGTGCCAGCAACCCCGGACTAGCGGGGACCGGGGAGCTGTTTTTT. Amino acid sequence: CASNPGLAGTGELFF.

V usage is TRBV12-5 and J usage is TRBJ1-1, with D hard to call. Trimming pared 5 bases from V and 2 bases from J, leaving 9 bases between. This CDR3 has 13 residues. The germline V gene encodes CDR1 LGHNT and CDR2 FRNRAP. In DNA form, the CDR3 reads TGTGCTAGTGGTACGGTTTCCAACACTGAAGCTTTCTTT. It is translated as CASGTVSNTEAFF.